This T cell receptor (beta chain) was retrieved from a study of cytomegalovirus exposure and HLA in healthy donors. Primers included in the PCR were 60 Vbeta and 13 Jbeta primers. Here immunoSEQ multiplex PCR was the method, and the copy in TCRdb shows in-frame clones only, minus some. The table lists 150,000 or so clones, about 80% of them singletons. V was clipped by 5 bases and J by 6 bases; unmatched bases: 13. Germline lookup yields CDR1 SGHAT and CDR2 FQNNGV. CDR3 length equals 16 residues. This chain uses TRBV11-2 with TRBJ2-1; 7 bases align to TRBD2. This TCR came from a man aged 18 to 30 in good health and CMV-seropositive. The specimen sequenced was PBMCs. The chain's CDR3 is CASSLGRASVSNEQFF. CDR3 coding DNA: TGTGCCAGCAGCCTAGGGAGGGCTAGTGTGAGCAATGAGCAGTTCTTC. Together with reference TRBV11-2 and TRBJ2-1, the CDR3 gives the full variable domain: EAGVAQSPRYKIIEKRQSVAFWCNPISGHATLYWYQQILGQGPKLLIQFQNNGVVDDSQLPKDRFSAERLKGVDSTLKIQPAKLEDSAVYLCASSLGRASVSNEQFFGPGTRLTVL.